These 17 T cell receptor beta chains were all obtained from the same sample, sequenced in a study of blood T cell repertoires in COVID-19. Sequencing used immunoSEQ multiplex PCR; TCRdb keeps in-frame clones, though not all of them. The sample yields approximately 84,000 clones, more than 65% seen once. The sequenced sample was peripheral blood. These receptors were obtained from a human donor in a cohort sampled during active COVID-19.

The chain combines TRBV10-3 with TRBJ1-2; 8 bases agree with TRBD1. The ends lost 1 base at V and 4 bases at J; junction bases unmatched: 2. The CDR3 is made up of 14 amino acids. Germline assignment: CDR1 ENHRY and CDR2 SYGVKD. DNA of the CDR3: TGTGCCATCAGTGAGTGGGGACAGGCCTATGGCTACACCTTC. Encoded protein: CAISEWGQAYGYTF.

This chain joins TRBV20-1 and TRBJ2-7; 8 nucleotides agree with TRBD2. The CDR3 has 17 residues. Trimming took 3 bases from V and 0 from J; bases not matched to a gene: 13. The germline V gene encodes CDR1 DFQATT and CDR2 SNEGSKA (reference sequence). Written as DNA, the CDR3 is TGCAGTGCTAGTTTGGCTAGCGGGCCGGGGAGCTCCTACGAGCAGTACTTC. This codes for CSASLASGPGSSYEQYF.

This clone was observed a single time. J is TRBJ1-2 and V is TRBV28, with TRBD1 as a possible D gene (6 bases). Germline CDR1 reads MDHEN; CDR2 reads SYDVKM. CDR3 length equals 15 residues. V was clipped by 6 bases and J by 0 bases, with 14 bases between them. The CDR3 region is CASRLEGGANYGYTF. Here the CDR3 DNA reads TGTGCCAGCAGACTGGAAGGGGGGGCTAACTATGGCTACACCTTC.

V and J are TRBV12-3 or TRBV12-4 and TRBJ2-4; D remains ambiguous. CDR3 length: 13 residues. The V end was cut by 8 bases, the J end by 2 bases, with 10 bases between. This CDR3 is CASGWRTKNIQYF. DNA for the CDR3: TGTGCCAGCGGCTGGAGAACCAAAAACATTCAGTACTTC.

The chain is built from TRBV5-1 and TRBJ2-1; D is possibly TRBD1 (7 bases). CDR3 size: 14 residues. V was trimmed by 3 bases and J by 8 bases, leaving 15 bases between them. Germline V gene sequence: CDR1 SGHRS, CDR2 YFSETQ. The CDR3 is CASSSQGGRDEQFF. The CDR3 bases are TGCGCCAGCAGCTCCCAGGGGGGCCGGGATGAGCAGTTCTTC.

Only one count was recorded for this clone. The gene calls are TRBV23-1 and TRBJ2-2; 16 bases are a match to TRBD2. TRBV23-1 is an open reading frame whose function is uncertain. Trimming removed 7 bases from V and 7 bases from J; junction bases left unmatched: 9. There are 17 residues in the CDR3. CDR3 loop: CASTGTSGRATFGELFF. In DNA form, the CDR3 reads TGCGCCAGCACAGGGACTAGCGGGAGGGCCACTTTCGGGGAGCTGTTTTTT.

J is TRBJ2-6 and V is TRBV15, with unresolved D. V lost 6 bases, J lost 0 bases, and 6 bases lay in between. Germline V gene lookup returns CDR1 LNHNV and CDR2 YYDKDF (reference sequence). This CDR3 spans 14 amino acids. CDR3 amino acids: CATSLPSGANVLTF. CDR3 DNA: TGTGCCACCAGTCTCCCCTCTGGGGCCAACGTCCTGACTTTC. The variable domain in full, with the rest retrieved from reference TRBV15 and TRBJ2-6, is DAMVIQNPRYQVTQFGKPVTLSCSQTLNHNVMYWYQQKSSQAPKLLFHYYDKDFNNEADTPDNFQSRRPNTSFCFLDIRSPGLGDTAMYLCATSLPSGANVLTFGAGSRLTVL.

The chain carries TRBV3-1 (or the pseudogene TRBV3-2) and TRBJ2-2; 10 bases map to TRBD2. The germline CDR1 and CDR2 sequences are LGHDT and YNNKEL (reference sequence). The V segment lost 4 bases and the J segment 7 bases; nucleotides outside the gene matches: 9. The CDR3 consists of 16 residues. CDR3 in amino acids: CASSPAVPSGGGELFF. CDR3 DNA: TGTGCCAGCAGCCCAGCCGTTCCTAGCGGGGGCGGGGAGCTGTTTTTT.

This clone has only a few counts. The chain has TRBV5-1 and TRBJ1-6, with 9 bases fitting TRBD1. There are 15 residues in the CDR3. Trimming cost V 4 bases and J 6 bases; bases outside gene matches: 5. The germline CDR1 and CDR2 sequences are SGHRS and YFSETQ. CDR3 in amino acids: CASSPGGQGNSPLHF. The CDR3 region has the DNA TGCGCCAGCAGCCCGGGGGGACAGGGTAATTCACCCCTCCACTTT.

This clone was found once. The rearrangement uses TRBV28 and TRBJ1-5; D unclear. V lost 1 base and J 4 bases, leaving 5 bases between the germline ends. The CDR3 runs to 13 residues. Germline CDR1 and CDR2: MDHEN and SYDVKM. CDR3: CASSLFPNQPQHF. CDR3 coding DNA: TGTGCCAGCAGTTTATTTCCTAATCAGCCCCAGCATTTT.

The gene calls are TRBV5-1 and TRBJ2-7; 14 bases align to TRBD2. The CDR3 contains 18 residues. The junction had 14 bases not matched to a gene; V was cut back by 2 bases and J by 7 bases. Germline assignment: CDR1 SGHRS and CDR2 YFSETQ. The CDR3 region is CASSLGSGTSGSSREQYF. In DNA, the CDR3 is TGCGCCAGCAGCTTAGGCTCCGGGACTAGCGGGAGTTCACGGGAGCAGTACTTC.

This clone appeared once. This chain links TRBV19 with TRBJ2-1; 12 bases align to TRBD2. Germline V gives CDR1 LNHDA, CDR2 SQIVND (reference sequence). The CDR3 is 17 residues long. The junction had 12 bases not matched to a gene; V was cut back by 4 bases and J by 8 bases. The CDR3 region is CASSTPRTSGMRDEQFF. As DNA, the CDR3 is TGTGCCAGTAGTACTCCACGGACTAGCGGGATGAGGGATGAGCAGTTCTTC.

With regard to this clone: A junction boundary mismatches the germline segment, possibly from a read error. V is TRBV6-1 and J is TRBJ2-5; 12 bases match TRBD2. This CDR3 spans 17 amino acids. CDR1 is MNHNS, CDR2 SASEGT, per germline. The CDR3 loop reads CASREAGTSGRSETQYF. The CDR3 DNA reads TGTGCCAGCAGGGAAGCGGGCACTAGCGGGAGGTCTGAGACCCAGTACTTC.

Here the CDR3 DNA reads TGTGCCAGCAGCCAAAGAGTCACTAGCGGACAAGAGACCCAGTACTTC. This translates into CASSQRVTSGQETQYF. V usage is TRBV3-1 (or the pseudogene TRBV3-2) and J usage is TRBJ2-5; 8 bases match TRBD2. The V gene's germline CDR1 is LGHDT and CDR2 YNNKEL (reference sequence). CDR3 size: 16 residues. V shed 2 bases and J 2 bases; nucleotides not matched to a gene: 7.

The genes are TRBV4-1 and TRBJ1-4; 7 bases fit TRBD1. The ends lost 2 bases at V and 4 bases at J; junction bases unmatched: 4. This CDR3 spans 15 amino acids. Looked up from germline, CDR1 is MGHRA and CDR2 is YSYEKL. CDR3 coding DNA: TGCGCCAGCAGCCAATCGGGACAGTATAATGAAAAACTGTTTTTT. Translated, it gives CASSQSGQYNEKLFF.

The rearrangement uses TRBV7-8 and TRBJ2-2, with TRBD1 as a possible D gene (6 bases). Germline assignment: CDR1 SGHVS and CDR2 FQNEAQ. Trimming shortened V by 1 base and J by 4 bases, and 13 bases separated the two germline ends. This CDR3 comprises 16 residues. The CDR3 reads CASSLEGHISTGELFF. The DNA of the CDR3 is TGTGCCAGCAGCTTAGAGGGACACATATCCACCGGGGAGCTGTTTTTT.

V usage is TRBV5-1 and J usage is TRBJ2-7, with D possibly being TRBD1 (5 bases). The germline V gene encodes CDR1 SGHRS and CDR2 YFSETQ. Trimming cost V 0 bases and J 0 bases, with 10 bases left between them. The CDR3 totals 15 residues. Written as DNA, the CDR3 is TGCGCCAGCAGCTTGGCCATAGGGGACTCCTACGAGCAGTACTTC. It is translated as CASSLAIGDSYEQYF. The entire variable domain, with the rest obtained from reference TRBV5-1 and TRBJ2-7, is as follows: KAGVTQTPRYLIKTRGQQVTLSCSPISGHRSVSWYQQTPGQGLQFLFEYFSETQRNKGNFPGRFSGRQFSNSRSEMNVSTLELGDSALYLCASSLAIGDSYEQYFGPGTRLTVT.